The 17 T cell receptor beta chains below were found in one sample sequenced in a study of blood T cell repertoires in COVID-19. Here immunoSEQ multiplex PCR was the method, and the copy in TCRdb shows in-frame clones only, minus some. The table lists 200,000 to 250,000 clones, about 84% of them singletons. The material sequenced was PBMCs or T cells enriched from blood (not recorded which). The receptors come from a man aged 60 to 69 who had recovered from COVID-19.

J is TRBJ1-6 and V is TRBV14; maybe TRBD1 (5 bases). The CDR3 is made up of 16 amino acids. V lost 1 base, J lost 0 bases, and 7 bases lay in between. Germline CDR1 SGHDN, CDR2 FVKESK. The chain's CDR3 is CASSQVDSSYNSPLHF. CDR3 DNA: TGTGCCAGCAGCCAAGTTGACAGCTCCTATAATTCACCCCTCCACTTT.

In DNA form, the CDR3 reads TGTGCCAGTAGTAACCAGGTCAGCAATCAGCCCCAGCATTTT. Its protein product is CASSNQVSNQPQHF. The chain is built from TRBV19 and TRBJ1-5; D is ambiguous. The CDR3 runs to 14 residues. Per germline, CDR1 LNHDA and CDR2 SQIVND (reference sequence). V gave up 4 bases and J gave up 1 base, with 8 bases separating them.

This chain uses TRBV11-3 with TRBJ1-2, with 9 bases fitting TRBD1. The length of the CDR3 is 15 residues. Trimming took 5 bases from V and 8 from J; bases not matched to a gene: 12. The germline V gene encodes CDR1 SGHNT and CDR2 YENEEA. The CDR3 bases are TGTGCCAGCAGCCCCGGAGGTTGGGACAGGGAAGGCTACACCTTC. This encodes CASSPGGWDREGYTF.

The chain carries TRBV29-1 and TRBJ1-1, with D unclear. The CDR3 has 12 amino acids. Trimming cost V 3 bases and J 5 bases, with 10 bases left between them. Looked up from germline, CDR1 is SQVTM and CDR2 is ANQGSEA. The chain's CDR3 is CSVDAGNTEAFF. The DNA for the CDR3 is TGCAGCGTTGATGCGGGAAATACTGAAGCTTTCTTT.

The chain combines TRBV7-9 with TRBJ1-1; a weak D match, TRBD1 (5 bases). Trimming shortened V by 5 bases and J by 5 bases, and 15 bases separated the two germline ends. The CDR3 consists of 14 residues. The V gene's germline CDR1 is SEHNR and CDR2 FQNEAQ (reference sequence). The CDR3 sequence: CASSPGGEVTEAFF. CDR3 sequence (DNA): TGTGCCAGCAGCCCCGGGGGGGAGGTGACTGAAGCTTTCTTT.

The chain links TRBV11-2 to TRBJ1-1; 7 bases are a match to TRBD1. Germline lookup yields CDR1 SGHAT and CDR2 FQNNGV. Trimming at V came to 1 base and at J to 7 bases, leaving 6 bases not matched to a gene. The CDR3 is 14 amino acids. The CDR3 DNA sequence: TGTGCCAGCAGCTTAGCGACAGGGAAGAGTGAAGCTTTCTTT. This translates into CASSLATGKSEAFF.

V and J are TRBV3-1 (or the pseudogene TRBV3-2) and TRBJ1-1, with D maybe TRBD1 (6 bases). Germline CDR1 reads LGHDT; CDR2 reads YNNKEL (reference sequence). This CDR3 region has 16 residues. Trimming removed 3 bases at V and 2 bases at J, with 16 bases between. The CDR3 nucleotides read TGTGCCAGCAGCCATCCCCGGGGGGGGGCTAACACTGAAGCTTTCTTT. This translates into CASSHPRGGANTEAFF.

The chain couples TRBV24-1 to TRBJ2-4; TRBD1 aligns across 7 bases. CDR1 and CDR2 from the germline V gene are KGHDR and SFDVKD. V lost 4 bases and J lost 3; bases outside the gene matches: 5. CDR3 length: 15 residues. The CDR3 here is CATSDQRDSKNIQYF. The CDR3 region has the DNA TGTGCCACCAGTGACCAAAGGGACAGCAAAAACATTCAGTACTTC.

The chain couples TRBV11-2 to TRBJ2-3; D uncertain. Germline assignment: CDR1 SGHAT and CDR2 FQNNGV. V was trimmed by 1 base and J by 2 bases, leaving 10 bases between them. CDR3 length equals 15 residues. The DNA for the CDR3 is TGTGCCAGCAGCTTAGTGGGCAGAGACACAGATACGCAGTATTTT. As protein: CASSLVGRDTDTQYF.

CDR3 nucleotides: TGTGCCAGCAGCTTAGCGGGGGGCCCCTACGAGCAGTACTTC. This codes for CASSLAGGPYEQYF. This chain links TRBV3-1 (or the pseudogene TRBV3-2) with TRBJ2-7; 10 bases fit TRBD2. The V segment lost 5 bases and the J segment 2 bases; nucleotides outside the gene matches: 3. Germline V gives CDR1 LGHDT, CDR2 YNNKEL (reference sequence). The CDR3 length is 14 residues.

The chain couples TRBV21-1 to TRBJ1-5; the table's D call, TRBD1, was not checked against the DNA. TRBV21-1 has pseudogene status. The CDR3 spans 17 residues. CDR3 coding DNA: TGTGCCAGCAGCAAAGGGAGGGACAGGCGAACCAATCAGCCCCAGCATTTT. This encodes CASSKGRDRRTNQPQHF.

The chain couples TRBV24-1 to TRBJ2-3; D is possibly TRBD2 (5 bases). V shed 5 bases and J shed 2 bases, with 10 bases lying between them. The germline gives CDR1 KGHDR, CDR2 SFDVKD. The CDR3 runs to 14 residues. The CDR3 DNA sequence: TGTGCCACCAGTGTGAGCGGCGCCACAGATACGCAGTATTTT. It is translated as CATSVSGATDTQYF.

This clone has more than one count but fewer than ten. The J gene is TRBJ1-4, the V gene TRBV5-1, with D perhaps TRBD1 (6 bases). This CDR3 spans 15 amino acids. V was shortened by 0 bases and J by 2 bases, with 8 bases between the two germline ends. Germline V lookup: CDR1 SGHRS, CDR2 YFSETQ. In DNA form, the CDR3 reads TGCGCCAGCAGCTTGGGCAGGGGTACTAATGAAAAACTGTTTTTT. The encoded protein is CASSLGRGTNEKLFF.

The gene calls are TRBV7-2 and TRBJ2-7; TRBD1 matches 9 bases. This CDR3 has 14 amino acids. Germline trimming cut 5 bases from V and 6 bases from J; bases unmatched to any gene: 8. Germline CDR1 and CDR2: SGHTA and FQGNSA. The CDR3, as DNA: TGTGCCAGCAGCGGAACAGGGGGCGACGGCGAGCAGTACTTC. Its protein is CASSGTGGDGEQYF.

The rearrangement uses TRBV5-1 and TRBJ1-2, with D maybe TRBD1 (5 bases). The germline V and J ends were trimmed by 0 bases and 8 bases, with 11 bases remaining between them. The CDR3 contains 13 residues. Germline values: CDR1 SGHRS, CDR2 YFSETQ. For the CDR3, the DNA is TGCGCCAGCAGCTTGGAGGGGAGGGGCGGCTACACCTTC. Its translation: CASSLEGRGGYTF. The full variable domain, its missing parts supplied by reference TRBV5-1 and TRBJ1-2, is KAGVTQTPRYLIKTRGQQVTLSCSPISGHRSVSWYQQTPGQGLQFLFEYFSETQRNKGNFPGRFSGRQFSNSRSEMNVSTLELGDSALYLCASSLEGRGGYTFGSGTRLTVV.

This sequence joins TRBV7-2 and TRBJ1-1; 9 bases are shared with TRBD1. The CDR3 contains 15 residues. With V trimmed by 2 bases and J by 3 bases, 4 bases remained unmatched. Germline V gene sequence: CDR1 SGHTA, CDR2 FQGNSA. Here the CDR3 DNA reads TGTGCCAGCAGCTTAAGGACAGGGGATTACACTGAAGCTTTCTTT. Its translation is CASSLRTGDYTEAFF. Full variable domain (remainder filled in from reference TRBV7-2 and TRBJ1-1): GAGVSQSPSNKVTEKGKDVELRCDPISGHTALYWYRQSLGQGLEFLIYFQGNSAPDKSGLPSDRFSAERTGGSVSTLTIQRTQQEDSAVYLCASSLRTGDYTEAFFGQGTRLTVV.

CDR3 amino acids: CATSSDRVHNEQFF. The CDR3 DNA sequence: TGTGCCACCAGCTCCGACAGGGTTCACAATGAGCAGTTCTTC. The chain has TRBV15 and TRBJ2-1; 7 bases agree with TRBD1. V gave up 5 bases and J gave up 5 bases; unmatched junction bases: 6. This CDR3 comprises 14 residues. Germline CDR1 and CDR2: LNHNV and YYDKDF (reference sequence).